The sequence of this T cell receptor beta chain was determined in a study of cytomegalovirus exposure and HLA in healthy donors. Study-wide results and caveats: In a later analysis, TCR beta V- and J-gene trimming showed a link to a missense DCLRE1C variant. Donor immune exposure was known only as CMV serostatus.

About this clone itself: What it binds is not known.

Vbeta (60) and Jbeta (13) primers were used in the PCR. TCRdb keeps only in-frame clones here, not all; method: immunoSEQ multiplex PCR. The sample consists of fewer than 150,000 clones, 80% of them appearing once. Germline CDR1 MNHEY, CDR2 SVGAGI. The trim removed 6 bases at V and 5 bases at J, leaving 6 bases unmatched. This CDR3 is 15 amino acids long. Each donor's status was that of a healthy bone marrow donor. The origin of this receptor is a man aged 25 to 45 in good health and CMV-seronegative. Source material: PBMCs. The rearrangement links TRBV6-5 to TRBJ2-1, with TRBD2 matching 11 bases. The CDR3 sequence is CASSILAGANNEQFF. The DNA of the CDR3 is TGTGCCAGCAGCATACTAGCGGGGGCTAACAATGAGCAGTTCTTC.